One sample yielded the 20 T cell receptor beta chains listed below, sequenced in a study of CD8 T cells in ankylosing spondylitis. Each CDR3 protein gets one entry after TCRdb re-called the 5' RACE reads with MiXCR. The sample contains roughly 150,000 distinct CDR3 sequences, about 32% of which appear only once. The material sequenced was synovial fluid, either unsorted or a sorted T cell fraction (not recorded which). All receptors derive from a male donor with ankylosing spondylitis.

The chain couples TRBV12-3 or TRBV12-4 to TRBJ2-7, with a possible D match to TRBD1 (5 bases). This CDR3 region has 15 residues. The V gene lost 1 base and the J gene lost 9 bases, with 19 bases spanning the gap. The CDR3 nucleotides are TGTGCCAGCAGTTTAGGTGGGGCCCCCACGAAAGGGCAGTACTTC. This codes for CASSLGGAPTKGQYF.

This clonotype has more than one count but fewer than ten. The V and J genes are TRBV20-1 and TRBJ2-1; D gene uncertain. This CDR3 spans 13 amino acids. Trimming left V 5 bases short and J 7 bases short, with 15 bases between. Germline V CDR1 and CDR2: DFQATT, SNEGSKA (reference sequence). The CDR3 DNA follows: TGCAGTGCTCCCAGGCAGCCCGTTAATGAGCAGTTCTTC. This sequence encodes CSAPRQPVNEQFF.

The chain combines TRBV20-1 with TRBJ2-2; TRBD2 agrees at 8 bases. This CDR3 comprises 15 residues. V shed 6 bases, J shed 3 bases, and the junction held 9 bases outside the gene matches. Germline CDR1 and CDR2: DFQATT and SNEGSKA (reference sequence). CDR3 nucleotide sequence: TGCAGTGCACCAACCGGGACTAGTCACACCGGGGAGCTGTTTTTT. The encoded protein is CSAPTGTSHTGELFF.

This clonotype is medium-sized in the sample. The chain carries TRBV13 and TRBJ2-1; TRBD1 matches 9 bases. J was trimmed by 2 bases and V by 5 bases; bases with no gene match: 4. This CDR3 is 15 amino acids long. Germline V lookup: CDR1 PRHDT, CDR2 FYEKMQ (reference sequence). The CDR3 DNA reads TGTGCCAGCAGCCGTGGACAGGGGACCTACAATGAGCAGTTCTTC. Its protein product is CASSRGQGTYNEQFF.

The V and J genes are TRBV7-8 and TRBJ1-3; a possible D gene is TRBD1 (6 bases). The CDR3 is made up of 16 amino acids. The V end was cut by 4 bases, the J end by 0 bases, with 13 bases between. Germline-derived CDR1 and CDR2 are SGHVS and FQNEAQ. In DNA, the CDR3 is TGTGCCAGCAGCTACCGGGACATTCGCTCTGGAAACACCATATATTTT. Translated, it gives CASSYRDIRSGNTIYF. The whole variable domain, filled in from reference TRBV7-8 and TRBJ1-3, reads GAGVSQSPRYKVAKRGQDVALRCDPISGHVSLFWYQQALGQGPEFLTYFQNEAQLDKSGLPSDRFFAERPEGSVSTLKIQRTQQEDSAVYLCASSYRDIRSGNTIYFGEGSWLTVV.

The sample holds a few counts of this clonotype. This chain connects TRBV27 to TRBJ2-7; the match to TRBD1 covers 9 bases. The V gene's germline CDR1 is MNHEY and CDR2 SMNVEV (reference sequence). Trimming took 6 bases from V and 6 from J; bases not matched to a gene: 12. CDR3 length: 15 residues. CDR3: CASRLVGTGFVEQYF. The CDR3 DNA sequence: TGTGCCAGCAGACTAGTGGGGACAGGGTTCGTCGAGCAGTACTTC.

The chain recombines TRBV5-1 with TRBJ1-2; D is possibly TRBD1 (6 bases). The CDR3 is 13 residues long. Between the trimmed V and J ends, which lost 9 bases and 3 bases, there was a span of 15 bases. From germline, CDR1 is SGHRS and CDR2 YFSETQ. As DNA, the CDR3 is TGCGCCACCTCGACGGAGGGGGACTATGGCTACACCTTC. This translates into CATSTEGDYGYTF.

This clonotype was observed a handful of times. The rearrangement links TRBV5-1 to TRBJ2-3; 7 nucleotides agree with TRBD2. Germline V gene sequence: CDR1 SGHRS, CDR2 YFSETQ. V dropped 3 bases and J dropped 0; count of bases not matched to a gene: 4. There are 15 residues in the CDR3. The DNA for the CDR3 is TGCGCCAGCAGCTCTAGCGGAGGGAGCACAGATACGCAGTATTTT. This encodes CASSSSGGSTDTQYF.

This clonotype was detected only a few times. This chain connects TRBV11-2 to TRBJ2-1; 15 bases line up with TRBD2. The junction had 2 bases not matched to a gene; V was cut back by 4 bases and J by 4 bases. The germline gives CDR1 SGHAT, CDR2 FQNNGV. The CDR3 consists of 16 residues. CDR3 sequence (DNA): TGTGCCAGCAGCTCCGGACTAGCGGGAGGGTACAATGAGCAGTTCTTC. Translated: CASSSGLAGGYNEQFF.

The chain uses TRBV7-2 and TRBJ1-3; D perhaps matches TRBD1 (5 bases). Germline CDR1 reads SGHTA; CDR2 reads FQGNSA. CDR3 length: 15 residues. Trimming stripped 1 base from V and 1 base from J, with 8 bases between. The DNA for the CDR3 is TGTGCCAGCAGCTTAGGTTGGGGGTCTGGAAACACCATATATTTT. It codes for CASSLGWGSGNTIYF.

This clonotype was seen only a few times. The chain links TRBV3-1 to TRBJ2-5; perhaps TRBD2 as D (5 bases). Trimming left V 3 bases short and J 3 bases short, with 17 bases between. CDR1 LGHDT and CDR2 YNNKEL come from the germline V gene (reference sequence). The length of the CDR3 is 16 residues. As DNA, the CDR3 is TGTGCCAGCAGCCATGAGGTGGGAGCCCATAAAGAGACCCAGTACTTC. This gives the protein CASSHEVGAHKETQYF.

The chain couples TRBV12-3 or TRBV12-4 to TRBJ1-5; TRBD1 aligns across 9 bases. Germline trimming cut 3 bases from V and 5 bases from J; bases unmatched to any gene: 2. The CDR3 contains 14 residues. CDR3 sequence (DNA): TGTGCCAGCAGTTTCACAGGGGGCGATCAGCCCCAGCATTTT. Residues: CASSFTGGDQPQHF.

The chain links TRBV7-2 to TRBJ2-7; 11 nucleotides match TRBD2. The V gene end was trimmed by 5 bases and the J gene end by 3 bases; junction bases not matched to a gene: 3. The germline V gene encodes CDR1 SGHTA and CDR2 FQGNSA. This CDR3 contains 14 residues. CDR3 sequence reads: CASSHSGGGYEQYF. Here the CDR3 DNA reads TGTGCCAGCAGCCATAGCGGGGGGGGCTACGAGCAGTACTTC.

This chain connects TRBV19 to TRBJ1-2; the D is unclear. CDR3 length: 13 amino acids. Germline V gene sequence: CDR1 LNHDA, CDR2 SQIVND (reference sequence). V shed 4 bases and J shed 6 bases, with 12 bases lying between them. The CDR3 loop reads CASSKGNSHGYTF. The CDR3, as DNA: TGTGCCAGTAGTAAGGGTAATTCCCATGGCTACACCTTC.

This clonotype came up many times. The chain employs TRBV5-5 and TRBJ1-5, with D unresolved. The CDR3 loop spans 15 amino acids. V was cut by 0 bases and J by 0 bases, with 7 bases left in between. Germline V gives CDR1 SGHKS, CDR2 YYEKEE (reference sequence). The CDR3 loop is CASSLAPDSNQPQHF. CDR3 sequence (DNA): TGTGCCAGCAGCTTGGCGCCGGATAGCAATCAGCCCCAGCATTTT.

This clonotype showed up just once. V usage is TRBV2 and J usage is TRBJ2-7; 9 bases match TRBD1. Trimming at V came to 8 bases and at J to 3 bases, leaving 11 bases not matched to a gene. The germline gives CDR1 SNHLY, CDR2 FYNNEI. CDR3 length equals 15 residues. The CDR3 is CASEPLGQGDYEQYF. CDR3 sequence (DNA): TGTGCCAGCGAACCCCTGGGACAGGGCGACTACGAGCAGTACTTC.

This clonotype was observed a few times. The V and J genes are TRBV12-3 or TRBV12-4 and TRBJ1-5; 7 nucleotides line up with TRBD1. The trim removed 4 bases at V and 7 bases at J, leaving 7 bases unmatched. This CDR3 has 14 residues. The DNA for the CDR3 is TGTGCCAGCAGTTCAAACTCAGGGGGGCAGCCCCAGCATTTT. Its translation is CASSSNSGGQPQHF.

The chain joins TRBV20-1 to TRBJ1-5; no reliable D call. Trimming stripped 0 bases from V and 5 bases from J, with 17 bases between. Germline assignment: CDR1 DFQATT and CDR2 SNEGSKA (reference sequence). The CDR3 has 16 amino acids. CDR3 sequence: CSARDSAGSFYQPQHF. The DNA of the CDR3 is TGCAGTGCTAGAGATTCGGCAGGTAGCTTCTATCAGCCCCAGCATTTT.

This clonotype has a handful of counts. The genes are TRBV6-1 and TRBJ1-5; D is ambiguous. This CDR3 spans 14 amino acids. Germline V CDR1 and CDR2: MNHNS, SASEGT. The V end lost 8 bases, the J end lost 5 bases, and 16 bases lay between the germline ends. The CDR3 DNA follows: TGTGCCAGCCTCCCGTTGGGGTTTTATCAGCCCCAGCATTTT. Protein sequence: CASLPLGFYQPQHF.

The chain employs TRBV30 and TRBJ1-2; D is possibly TRBD1 (6 bases). CDR1 and CDR2 (germline): GTSNPN, SVGIG (reference sequence). V was pared by 0 bases and J by 1 base, with 15 bases between. The CDR3 covers 16 residues. In DNA form, the CDR3 reads TGTGCCTGGAGTGTCGGGACACGAGGAAATAACTATGGCTACACCTTC. Translated: CAWSVGTRGNNYGYTF.